These 15 T cell receptor beta chains were sequenced from one sample in a study of T cell changes during pregnancy in multiple sclerosis (dated by TCRdb to between 2017 and 2020). Libraries were built with the immunoSEQ multiplex PCR assay. TCRdb re-hosts the immuneACCESS table, in-frame sequences only. Its copies lack some clones; in the studies checked, an unresolved V gene accounts for under half of them, and the cause for the rest is not known. This sample is represented by about 55,000 clones; 70% to 90% of them were singletons. The top ten constitute 0.5% to 0.75% of the sample. Sample: CD4+ T cells from peripheral blood mononuclear cells, taken in the first trimester of pregnancy. Every receptor here comes from a female donor with multiple sclerosis, enrolled in a pregnancy study.

This clone appeared once. The chain is built from TRBV6-1 and TRBJ1-2; D not certain. From germline, CDR1 is MNHNS and CDR2 SASEGT. The CDR3 has 16 amino acids. Trimming stripped 3 bases from V and 4 bases from J, with 18 bases between. CDR3 amino acids: CASSDPPRPLIYGYTF. CDR3 DNA sequence: TGTGCCAGCAGTGACCCTCCCAGGCCACTCATCTATGGCTACACCTTC.

J is TRBJ1-1 and V is TRBV6-5; TRBD1 matches 9 bases. Germline CDR1 is MNHEY and CDR2 is SVGAGI. The V and J ends lost 2 bases and 5 bases, in that order; junction bases with no gene match: 3. This CDR3 is 14 amino acids long. The CDR3 here is CASSYTDRGTEAFF. CDR3 nucleotides: TGTGCCAGCAGTTACACAGACAGGGGGACTGAAGCTTTCTTT.

The rearrangement uses TRBV30 and TRBJ2-7; weak D call: TRBD1 (7 bases). The V gene lost 8 bases and the J gene lost 3 bases, with 17 bases spanning the gap. The CDR3 runs to 13 residues. Germline CDR1 is GTSNPN and CDR2 is SVGIG (reference sequence). This CDR3 is CAGGTDFDYEQYF. CDR3 DNA: TGTGCCGGGGGGACAGATTTTGACTACGAGCAGTACTTC. Full variable domain (missing parts from reference TRBV30 and TRBJ2-7): SQTIHQWPATLVQPVGSPLSLECTVEGTSNPNLYWYRQAAGRGLQLLFYSVGIGQISSEVPQNLSASRPQDRQFILSSKKLLLSDSGFYLCAGGTDFDYEQYFGPGTRLTVT.

The V and J genes are TRBV28 and TRBJ2-2; 7 nucleotides match TRBD2. V was pared by 4 bases and J by 1 base, with 9 bases of the junction left unmatched. The CDR3 is 17 amino acids. CDR1 is MDHEN and CDR2 is SYDVKM in the germline V gene. The CDR3 bases are TGTGCCAGCAGTTCCCAAACTAGCGCCCTGAACACCGGGGAGCTGTTTTTT. This encodes CASSSQTSALNTGELFF.

The chain joins TRBV18 to TRBJ1-6; D remains ambiguous. This CDR3 comprises 15 residues. Trimming removed 3 bases at V and 5 bases at J, with 11 bases between. CDR1 is KGHSH, CDR2 LQKENI, per germline. The CDR3 loop is CASSPLGGDNSPLHF. In DNA form, the CDR3 reads TGTGCCAGCTCACCTCTCGGCGGGGATAATTCACCCCTCCACTTT.

The chain combines TRBV5-1 with TRBJ2-7; no firm D call. The V gene lost 2 bases and the J gene lost 3 bases, with 9 bases spanning the gap. CDR3 length: 13 residues. Germline CDR1 is SGHRS and CDR2 is YFSETQ. The CDR3: CASSFSQFYEQYF. As DNA, the CDR3 is TGCGCCAGCAGCTTTTCACAGTTCTACGAGCAGTACTTC.

The chain links TRBV13 to TRBJ2-4, with a tentative D call TRBD2 (5 bases). The CDR3 runs 14 residues. Germline assignment: CDR1 PRHDT and CDR2 FYEKMQ (reference sequence). Between the trimmed V and J ends, which lost 7 bases and 2 bases, there was a span of 12 bases. This CDR3 reads CASNLAGSKNIQYF. CDR3 DNA: TGTGCCAGCAACCTGGCGGGCTCCAAAAACATTCAGTACTTC.

The sample holds a few counts of this clone. The V and J genes are TRBV5-6 and TRBJ2-3; 7 bases map to TRBD1. This CDR3 spans 15 amino acids. V lost 2 bases, J lost 1 base, and 4 bases stayed unmatched. CDR1 is SGHDT, CDR2 YYEEEE, per germline. CDR3 DNA: TGTGCCAGCAGCTTATCGGGGACAGGCACAGATACGCAGTATTTT. This codes for CASSLSGTGTDTQYF.

The J gene is TRBJ2-7, the V gene TRBV12-5, with D tentatively TRBD2 (6 bases). Trimming removed 3 bases from V and 1 base from J, with 7 bases in between. Germline V CDR1 and CDR2: LGHNT, FRNRAP. This CDR3 has 13 residues. CDR3 loop: CASGLSGSYEQYF. The CDR3 DNA follows: TGTGCTAGTGGTTTAAGCGGGTCCTACGAGCAGTACTTC.

The count of this clone is one. This sequence joins TRBV7-8 and TRBJ1-5, with TRBD1 identical over 11 bases. This CDR3 has 17 amino acids. Germline V gene lookup returns CDR1 SGHVS and CDR2 FQNEAQ. With V trimmed by 5 bases and J by 1 base, 7 bases remained unmatched. CDR3 amino acids: CASSRTGGALSNQPQHF. In DNA form, the CDR3 reads TGTGCCAGCAGCCGGACAGGGGGCGCTTTGAGCAATCAGCCCCAGCATTTT.

This chain joins TRBV7-9 and TRBJ2-2, with a possible D match to TRBD1 (5 bases). Trimming stripped 5 bases from V and 6 bases from J, with 13 bases between. Per the germline V gene, CDR1 is SEHNR and CDR2 is FQNEAQ (reference sequence). The CDR3 is 14 residues long. The CDR3 bases are TGTGCCAGCAGCCCCCCGGCCAGGGCCGGGGAGCTGTTTTTT. Amino acids: CASSPPARAGELFF. The full variable domain, in which reference TRBV7-9 and TRBJ2-2 provide the parts outside the CDR3, is DTGVSQNPRHKITKRGQNVTFRCDPISEHNRLYWYRQTLGQGPEFLTYFQNEAQLEKSRLLSDRFSAERPKGSFSTLEIQRTEQGDSAMYLCASSPPARAGELFFGEGSRLTVL.

V gene TRBV28 combines with J gene TRBJ1-5; 7 bases map to TRBD1. After removal of 7 bases from V and 5 bases from J, the junction contained 8 bases not matched to a gene. Looked up from germline, CDR1 is MDHEN and CDR2 is SYDVKM. The CDR3 is 14 residues long. For the CDR3, the DNA is TGTGCCAGCACCCCGACAGGGACTCATCAGCCCCAGCATTTT. Protein sequence: CASTPTGTHQPQHF.

This clone was detected only once. CDR3 DNA: TGTGCCAGCGCACCTAGGGGTCTATTTAATGAAAAACTGTTTTTT. It is translated as CASAPRGLFNEKLFF. The chain is built from TRBV27 and TRBJ1-4, with a tentative D call TRBD1 (5 bases). The V gene lost 8 bases and the J gene lost 4 bases, with 17 bases spanning the gap. CDR3 size: 15 residues. The germline gives CDR1 MNHEY, CDR2 SMNVEV (reference sequence). Supplemented by reference TRBV27 and TRBJ1-4, the full variable domain reads EAQVTQNPRYLITVTGKKLTVTCSQNMNHEYMSWYRQDPGLGLRQIYYSMNVEVTDKGDVPEGYKVSRKEKRNFPLILESPSPNQTSLYFCASAPRGLFNEKLFFGSGTQLSVL.

The V call is TRBV4-2, the J call TRBJ2-7; D perhaps matches TRBD1 (5 bases). V was trimmed by 4 bases and J by 0 bases, leaving 16 bases between them. Per the germline V gene, CDR1 is LGHNA and CDR2 is YNFKEQ. CDR3 length: 16 residues. In nucleotides, the CDR3 is TGTGCCAGCAGCCCCTACACGTCGACAGACTCCTACGAGCAGTACTTC. This encodes CASSPYTSTDSYEQYF.

This chain uses TRBV10-3 with TRBJ1-2; 9 positions agree with TRBD1. CDR3 size: 14 residues. The germline V gene encodes CDR1 ENHRY and CDR2 SYGVKD. Trimming took 6 bases from V and 5 from J; bases not matched to a gene: 7. CDR3 bases: TGTGCCATCAGACCGGGACAGGGTAAATATGGCTACACCTTC. Translation gives CAIRPGQGKYGYTF.